These 29 T cell receptor beta chains originate from one sample sequenced in a study of PD-L1 blockade in urothelial cancer. Generated by immunoSEQ multiplex PCR, the TCRdb table keeps only in-frame clones and is missing some. This sample yields under 95,000 clones, of which under 90% are seen a single time; around an eighth belongs to the top ten. This sample's time point: pretreatment peripheral blood. The sample was PBMCs, taken around atezolizumab (anti-PD-L1) treatment. The receptors stem from a man between 60 and 75 years old with urothelial cancer.

This sequence joins TRBV25-1 and TRBJ2-1; 10 bases are shared with TRBD1. Germline V gene data show CDR1 as MGHDK and CDR2 as SYGVNS. Losses at the gene ends were 4 bases for V and 5 bases for J; bases not matched to a gene: 5. The CDR3 runs 15 residues. The CDR3: CASSGQGALDNEQFF. CDR3 in DNA: TGTGCCAGCAGTGGACAGGGGGCGCTGGACAATGAGCAGTTCTTC.

V usage is TRBV19 and J usage is TRBJ2-7; 7 bases are a match to TRBD1. The CDR3 is 15 residues long. CDR1 is LNHDA, CDR2 SQIVND, per germline (reference sequence). J lost 5 bases, V lost 6 bases, and 13 bases had no gene match. This CDR3 reads CASRSWDSSVHEQYF. For the CDR3, the DNA is TGTGCCAGTAGAAGCTGGGACAGCTCTGTCCACGAGCAGTACTTC.

This clone has a handful of counts. The chain carries TRBV25-1 and TRBJ1-2; 8 nucleotides line up with TRBD1. CDR3 length equals 14 residues. Germline lookup yields CDR1 MGHDK and CDR2 SYGVNS. J lost 7 bases, V lost 1 base, and 5 bases had no gene match. In DNA, the CDR3 is TGTGCCAGCAGTGAATTGGACAGGGAGGGTGGCTACACCTTC. Amino acids: CASSELDREGGYTF.

The chain combines TRBV6-5 with TRBJ1-4; D may be TRBD1 (6 bases). The length of the CDR3 is 15 residues. Trimming removed 8 bases at V and 2 bases at J, with 15 bases between. Germline V lookup: CDR1 MNHEY, CDR2 SVGAGI. The CDR3, as DNA: TGTGCCAGCTCCAGCGGGGGGGCTACTAATGAAAAACTGTTTTTT. It yields the protein CASSSGGATNEKLFF.

V gene TRBV11-3 combines with J gene TRBJ2-7; 7 bases agree with TRBD1. Trimming cost V 8 bases and J 1 base; bases outside gene matches: 8. CDR3 size: 14 residues. The V gene's germline CDR1 is SGHNT and CDR2 YENEEA. The CDR3 DNA follows: TGTGCCAGCGCCGTGCCACAGGGGTCCTACGAGCAGTACTTC. It is translated as CASAVPQGSYEQYF.

The chain joins TRBV19 to TRBJ2-5; 9 bases map to TRBD2. V was clipped by 5 bases and J by 2 bases; unmatched bases: 12. Germline lookup yields CDR1 LNHDA and CDR2 SQIVND (reference sequence). The CDR3 is 17 residues long. The CDR3 is CASSYAVSGRRQETQYF. In DNA form, the CDR3 reads TGTGCCAGTAGTTATGCGGTAAGCGGGAGGAGGCAAGAGACCCAGTACTTC.

V is TRBV6-5 and J is TRBJ2-1; 8 positions match TRBD2. The CDR3 contains 15 residues. Looked up from germline, CDR1 is MNHEY and CDR2 is SVGAGI. In nucleotides, the CDR3 is TGTTCATCCGGGGGGGGGCCTTACTCCTACAATGAGCAGTTCTTC. It yields the protein CSSGGGPYSYNEQFF.

The V call is TRBV9, the J call TRBJ2-3; D ambiguous. The CDR3 sequence is 13 residues long. The V end was cut by 4 bases, the J end by 0 bases, with 6 bases between. Looked up from germline, CDR1 is SGDLS and CDR2 is YYNGEE. As DNA, the CDR3 is TGTGCCAGCAGCCTTTCTAGCACAGATACGCAGTATTTT. Its translation: CASSLSSTDTQYF. Variable domain in full (rest from reference TRBV9 and TRBJ2-3): DSGVTQTPKHLITATGQRVTLRCSPRSGDLSVYWYQQSLDQGLQFLIQYYNGEERAKGNILERFSAQQFPDLHSELNLSSLELGDSALYFCASSLSSTDTQYFGPGTRLTVL.

This clone was observed a few times. The rearrangement links TRBV7-2 to TRBJ2-5, with TRBD2 identical over 7 bases. V shed 8 bases, J shed 5 bases, and the junction held 11 bases outside the gene matches. The CDR3 has 14 residues. CDR1 and CDR2 (germline): SGHTA, FQGNSA. CDR3 in amino acids: CASGSGEGRETQYF. The CDR3 DNA sequence: TGTGCCAGCGGCTCTGGGGAGGGCCGGGAGACCCAGTACTTC. Looking up the rest from reference TRBV7-2 and TRBJ2-5 gives the full variable domain: GAGVSQSPSNKVTEKGKDVELRCDPISGHTALYWYRQSLGQGLEFLIYFQGNSAPDKSGLPSDRFSAERTGGSVSTLTIQRTQQEDSAVYLCASGSGEGRETQYFGPGTRLLVL.

The V and J genes are TRBV5-1 and TRBJ2-1; 9 nucleotides match TRBD2. The CDR3 runs 18 residues. The germline gives CDR1 SGHRS, CDR2 YFSETQ. V was pared by 1 base and J by 5 bases, with 13 bases of the junction left unmatched. The CDR3 reads CASSLIPGLARSHNEQFF. The CDR3 nucleotides read TGCGCCAGCAGCTTGATCCCCGGACTAGCGCGTAGCCACAATGAGCAGTTCTTC.

This sequence joins TRBV15 and TRBJ1-6; 8 bases are shared with TRBD1. V gave up 3 bases and J gave up 7 bases; unmatched junction bases: 5. CDR1 is LNHNV, CDR2 YYDKDF, per germline (reference sequence). The CDR3 consists of 15 residues. CDR3 sequence (DNA): TGTGCCACCAGCAGCGACAGGGGTTTGAATTCACCCCTCCACTTT. It translates to CATSSDRGLNSPLHF.

V and J are TRBV5-1 and TRBJ2-7, with 8 nucleotides matching TRBD1. Looked up from germline, CDR1 is SGHRS and CDR2 is YFSETQ. V was clipped by 0 bases and J by 6 bases; unmatched bases: 11. This CDR3 has 16 residues. The CDR3 reads CASSLEGQELPGEQYF. The CDR3 nucleotides are TGCGCCAGCAGCTTGGAGGGACAGGAGTTGCCTGGCGAGCAGTACTTC.

This chain uses TRBV5-4 with TRBJ1-1, with TRBD1 as a possible D gene (6 bases). The germline V and J ends were trimmed by 5 bases and 1 base, with 9 bases remaining between them. Germline lookup yields CDR1 SGHNT and CDR2 YYREEE (reference sequence). This CDR3 is 13 amino acids long. The CDR3 bases are TGTGCCAGCAGGACAGGTTCGAACACTGAAGCTTTCTTT. Translating gives CASRTGSNTEAFF.

The chain has TRBV6-5 and TRBJ2-5; TRBD1 agrees at 7 bases. The CDR3 loop spans 13 amino acids. Germline loops: CDR1 MNHEY, CDR2 SVGAGI. V was pared by 7 bases and J by 5 bases, with 7 bases of the junction left unmatched. CDR3 nucleotide sequence: TGTGCCAGCACCAACAGGGGTTGGGAGACCCAGTACTTC. Protein: CASTNRGWETQYF.

The chain couples TRBV19 to TRBJ2-7; perhaps TRBD1 as D (5 bases). Trimming took 7 bases from V and 3 from J, leaving 16 bases between them. This CDR3 contains 14 residues. The germline CDR1 and CDR2 sequences are LNHDA and SQIVND (reference sequence). Here the CDR3 DNA reads TGTGCCAGTAAAGGGGCGGTATCCCACTACGAGCAGTACTTC. This gives the protein CASKGAVSHYEQYF.

The rearrangement joins TRBV19 to TRBJ2-2, with a tentative D call TRBD2 (6 bases). The CDR3 contains 17 residues. CDR1 LNHDA and CDR2 SQIVND come from the germline V gene (reference sequence). Trimming took off 4 bases at V and 4 bases at J, with 19 bases between the two ends. CDR3 amino acids: CASSRKQAAGLTGELFF. In DNA form, the CDR3 reads TGTGCCAGTAGTAGAAAGCAGGCCGCGGGACTCACCGGGGAGCTGTTTTTT.

CDR3 nucleotides: TGTGCCAGCAGCCCGAGGACTGGGACCTACGAGCAGTACTTC. Protein: CASSPRTGTYEQYF. V gene TRBV6-6 combines with J gene TRBJ2-7; D might be TRBD2 (5 bases). Trimming removed 6 bases at V and 2 bases at J, with 14 bases between. The CDR3 is 14 residues long. Germline V gives CDR1 MNHNY, CDR2 SVGAGI (reference sequence).

The V and J genes are TRBV28 and TRBJ1-2; possibly TRBD1 for D (5 bases). The CDR3 has 14 residues. With 3 bases removed from V and 6 bases from J, the gap between germline ends came to 14 bases. Germline CDR1 reads MDHEN; CDR2 reads SYDVKM. The CDR3 sequence: CASSFGAGTNGYTF. The CDR3 nucleotides are TGTGCCAGCAGTTTTGGGGCAGGGACTAATGGCTACACCTTC.

This chain connects TRBV10-3 to TRBJ1-1; possibly TRBD1 for D (5 bases). The CDR3 loop spans 14 amino acids. Trimming took off 2 bases at V and 1 base at J, with 8 bases between the two ends. Germline V gives CDR1 ENHRY, CDR2 SYGVKD. CDR3 sequence reads: CAISEGGRNTEAFF. The CDR3 DNA is TGTGCCATCAGTGAGGGGGGGAGGAACACTGAAGCTTTCTTT.

V usage is TRBV18 and J usage is TRBJ1-4; a possible D gene is TRBD1 (5 bases). The V and J ends lost 3 bases and 7 bases respectively, with 15 bases between them. CDR1 KGHSH and CDR2 LQKENI come from the germline V gene. The CDR3 is 15 amino acids. Written as DNA, the CDR3 is TGTGCCAGCTCACCCTCGGGAAGGGGAGGTGAAAAACTGTTTTTT. This gives the protein CASSPSGRGGEKLFF. The full variable domain, its missing parts supplied by reference TRBV18 and TRBJ1-4, is NAGVMQNPRHLVRRRGQEARLRCSPMKGHSHVYWYRQLPEEGLKFMVYLQKENIIDESGMPKERFSAEFPKEGPSILRIQQVVRGDSAAYFCASSPSGRGGEKLFFGSGTQLSVL.

The V call is TRBV5-6, the J call TRBJ1-1; possibly TRBD1 for D (5 bases). V was cut by 4 bases and J by 1 base, with 11 bases left in between. The CDR3 consists of 14 residues. The V gene's germline CDR1 is SGHDT and CDR2 YYEEEE. The CDR3 DNA reads as TGTGCCAGCAGCGTATACACAGGGAACACTGAAGCTTTCTTT. It is translated as CASSVYTGNTEAFF.

The chain joins TRBV7-3 to TRBJ1-3, with D possibly being TRBD1 (6 bases). Germline-derived CDR1 and CDR2 are SGHTA and FQGTGA. Trimming took 4 bases from V and 0 from J, leaving 10 bases between them. The CDR3 is 15 amino acids. The CDR3 coding sequence is TGTGCCAGCAGCTCAACAGGGAGCTCTGGAAACACCATATATTTT. Its protein is CASSSTGSSGNTIYF.

V gene TRBV10-2 combines with J gene TRBJ2-1, with 10 nucleotides matching TRBD2. Trimming took 0 bases from V and 8 from J; bases not matched to a gene: 10. This CDR3 has 17 amino acids. Germline lookup yields CDR1 WSHSY and CDR2 SAAADI. CDR3: CASSESRVAGGSDEQFF. As DNA, the CDR3 is TGCGCCAGCAGTGAGTCGAGGGTAGCGGGGGGTTCAGATGAGCAGTTCTTC.

The chain joins TRBV5-1 to TRBJ1-1; D is perhaps TRBD1 (5 bases). V lost 5 bases, J lost 5 bases, and 13 bases lay in between. The V gene's germline CDR1 is SGHRS and CDR2 YFSETQ. This CDR3 has 13 residues. The chain's CDR3 is CASSFPGGTEAFF. In DNA, the CDR3 is TGCGCCAGCAGTTTCCCGGGGGGTACTGAAGCTTTCTTT.

This clone was observed a single time. The rearrangement links TRBV6-5 to TRBJ2-7, with a weak D call TRBD2 (6 bases). V was trimmed by 1 base and J by 6 bases, leaving 7 bases between them. CDR3 size: 12 residues. Germline V gene sequence: CDR1 MNHEY, CDR2 SVGAGI. The CDR3 is CASSYWDSEQYF. In nucleotides, the CDR3 is TGTGCCAGCAGTTACTGGGACTCCGAGCAGTACTTC.

This sequence joins TRBV7-9 and TRBJ2-1; D is perhaps TRBD2 (5 bases). Trimming shortened V by 6 bases and J by 5 bases, and 11 bases separated the two germline ends. Germline values: CDR1 SEHNR, CDR2 FQNEAQ (reference sequence). The CDR3 spans 13 residues. The CDR3 is CASSKRENNEQFF. Here the CDR3 DNA reads TGTGCCAGCAGTAAAAGGGAGAACAATGAGCAGTTCTTC.

This clone appeared once. V is TRBV9 and J is TRBJ1-4, with unresolved D. Germline CDR1 is SGDLS and CDR2 is YYNGEE. The V gene lost 3 bases and the J gene lost 5 bases, with 14 bases spanning the gap. CDR3 length: 15 residues. The CDR3 loop reads CASSAGLRVNEKLFF. The CDR3 DNA is TGTGCCAGCAGCGCCGGACTGCGAGTAAATGAAAAACTGTTTTTT.

This clone appeared a few times. V usage is TRBV29-1 and J usage is TRBJ1-4; a weak D match, TRBD1 (6 bases). V was pared by 6 bases and J by 7 bases, with 24 bases between. Germline CDR1 SQVTM, CDR2 ANQGSEA. This CDR3 comprises 16 residues. The CDR3 loop is CSVLGASRNDSEKLFF. The CDR3 DNA is TGCAGCGTCCTGGGGGCTTCCCGGAACGATAGTGAAAAACTGTTTTTT.

The chain combines TRBV28 with TRBJ2-7; 10 nucleotides line up with TRBD1. After removal of 2 bases from V and 6 bases from J, the junction contained 4 bases not matched to a gene. The CDR3 consists of 14 residues. CDR1 is MDHEN and CDR2 is SYDVKM in the germline V gene. CDR3 in amino acids: CASSLHGTGVEQYF. CDR3 coding DNA: TGTGCCAGCAGTTTACACGGGACAGGGGTCGAGCAGTACTTC.